Below are 14 T cell receptor beta chains sequenced from a single sample in a study of cytomegalovirus exposure and HLA in healthy donors. PCR was performed using 60 Vbeta and 13 Jbeta primers. Generated by immunoSEQ multiplex PCR, the TCRdb table keeps only in-frame clones and is missing some. The table has about 130,000 clones, 80% seen once. The sequenced sample consisted of PBMCs. The receptor source for this set is a man aged 40-55 years in good health and CMV-seronegative.

This chain joins TRBV6-6 and TRBJ2-3; TRBD2 is a possible D gene (6 bases). Germline V CDR1 and CDR2: MNHNY, SVGAGI (reference sequence). CDR3 size: 11 residues. V lost 7 bases and J 6 bases, leaving 8 bases between the germline ends. The CDR3 loop is CASTRGDTQYF. For the CDR3, the DNA is TGTGCCAGCACTCGGGGGGATACGCAGTATTTT.

Details on this clone: This specimen includes other DNA sequences encoding the same CDR3. CDR3 residues: CASSVSSSYEQYF. For the CDR3, the DNA is TGTGCCAGCTCAGTCTCTAGCTCCTACGAGCAGTACTTC. The chain is built from TRBV18 and TRBJ2-7; D is uncertain. The CDR3 contains 13 residues. Germline assignment: CDR1 KGHSH and CDR2 LQKENI. V shed 5 bases and J shed 0 bases, with 8 bases lying between them.

This clone was seen more than once but under ten times. The chain joins TRBV27 to TRBJ2-1, with no clear D. V lost 5 bases and J 7 bases, leaving 15 bases between the germline ends. Per the germline V gene, CDR1 is MNHEY and CDR2 is SMNVEV (reference sequence). This CDR3 spans 14 amino acids. The CDR3 sequence: CASSNKTRRNEQFF. In DNA form, the CDR3 reads TGTGCCAGCAGTAACAAAACCAGGCGTAATGAGCAGTTCTTC.

This clone was seen just once. This chain uses TRBV28 with TRBJ1-4, with D maybe TRBD1 (6 bases). The length of the CDR3 is 18 residues. The V gene lost 6 bases and the J gene lost 0 bases, with 20 bases spanning the gap. The germline V gene has CDR1 MDHEN and CDR2 SYDVKM. The CDR3 sequence: CASSTRTELGATNEKLFF. In DNA, the CDR3 is TGTGCCAGCAGCACTAGGACAGAGCTGGGCGCAACTAATGAAAAACTGTTTTTT.

This chain links TRBV4-2 with TRBJ2-7; 9 nucleotides match TRBD2. Germline CDR1 LGHNA, CDR2 YNFKEQ. V trimming: 3 bases; J trimming: 3 bases; junction bases outside the gene matches: 9. The CDR3 length is 16 residues. Here the CDR3 DNA reads TGTGCCAGCAGCCACCCGACACTAGCGGGCGTCTACGAGCAGTACTTC. It encodes CASSHPTLAGVYEQYF.

The genes are TRBV28 and TRBJ2-1; D is possibly TRBD2 (6 bases). CDR1 is MDHEN, CDR2 SYDVKM, per germline. V was trimmed by 2 bases and J by 9 bases, leaving 14 bases between them. The CDR3 spans 14 residues. In DNA form, the CDR3 reads TGTGCCAGCAGTTTAATGGCGGGAAGGGTTGAGCAGTTCTTC. As protein: CASSLMAGRVEQFF.

The chain combines TRBV18 with TRBJ2-3; 7 bases are shared with TRBD2. This CDR3 spans 15 amino acids. Germline values: CDR1 KGHSH, CDR2 LQKENI. V shed 3 bases and J 4 bases; nucleotides not matched to a gene: 7. The CDR3, as DNA: TGTGCCAGCTCACCGCGTGCTAGCGGTCCAGATACGCAGTATTTT. This encodes CASSPRASGPDTQYF.

The chain uses TRBV11-1 and TRBJ2-1; 9 bases map to TRBD2. CDR3 size: 16 residues. Germline CDR1 reads SGHAT; CDR2 reads FQDESV (reference sequence). J was trimmed by 9 bases and V by 5 bases; bases with no gene match: 14. CDR3 loop: CASSRMDLAGVGEQFF. For the CDR3, the DNA is TGTGCCAGCAGCCGTATGGACTTAGCGGGAGTAGGTGAGCAGTTCTTC. The full variable domain, in which reference TRBV11-1 and TRBJ2-1 provide the parts outside the CDR3, is EAEVAQSPRYKITEKSQAVAFWCDPISGHATLYWYRQILGQGPELLVQFQDESVVDDSQLPKDRFSAERLKGVDSTLKIQPAELGDSAMYLCASSRMDLAGVGEQFFGPGTRLTVL.

This chain joins TRBV28 and TRBJ1-3; D unresolved. This CDR3 contains 12 residues. Trimming took off 7 bases at V and 6 bases at J, with 10 bases between the two ends. Germline assignment: CDR1 MDHEN and CDR2 SYDVKM. The CDR3 bases are TGTGCCAGCACGGGAGATGCAAACACCATATATTTT. Encoded protein: CASTGDANTIYF.

This clone has just a few counts. The rearrangement links TRBV6-1 to TRBJ1-1; TRBD1 agrees at 7 bases. The V and J ends lost 7 bases and 2 bases, in that order; junction bases with no gene match: 10. This CDR3 is built from 15 residues. In germline, CDR1 is MNHNS, CDR2 SASEGT. The CDR3 loop is CASNFFGTANTEAFF. The CDR3 DNA reads TGTGCCAGCAATTTTTTCGGGACAGCCAACACTGAAGCTTTCTTT.

About this clone itself: Relative to the germline gene, one junction end is altered; a read error may explain this. V usage is TRBV10-3 and J usage is TRBJ1-1; weak D call: TRBD1 (6 bases). The CDR3 is made up of 11 amino acids. CDR1 ENHRY and CDR2 SYGVKD come from the germline V gene. CDR3 region: CAISNRDETFF. The CDR3 DNA reads as TGTGCCATCAGTAACAGGGATGAAACTTTCTTT.

The chain couples TRBV18 to TRBJ2-2; 7 bases are a match to TRBD1. CDR1 KGHSH and CDR2 LQKENI come from the germline V gene. V dropped 3 bases and J dropped 5; count of bases not matched to a gene: 9. CDR3 size: 16 residues. The CDR3 DNA is TGTGCCAGCTCACCGAAAGGGGGCTCGGTTACCGGGGAGCTGTTTTTT. This translates into CASSPKGGSVTGELFF.

This clone was found a few times. This chain joins TRBV7-9 and TRBJ2-5, with a weak D call TRBD1 (5 bases). Deletions cut 5 bases from V and 0 bases from J, with 19 bases between. The CDR3 runs 17 residues. Per germline, CDR1 SEHNR and CDR2 FQNEAQ (reference sequence). The CDR3 sequence: CASSDLMGRLYQETQYF. The CDR3 nucleotides are TGTGCCAGCAGCGATTTAATGGGGCGACTGTACCAAGAGACCCAGTACTTC.

The chain is built from TRBV15 and TRBJ2-7, with a weak D call TRBD2 (7 bases). V lost 4 bases and J 4 bases, leaving 23 bases between the germline ends. Germline loops: CDR1 LNHNV, CDR2 YYDKDF (reference sequence). The CDR3 is 17 residues long. The CDR3 region has the DNA TGTGCCACCAGCAACCCGCCCGGGGGGCAGGTTCAATACGAGCAGTACTTC. The encoded protein is CATSNPPGGQVQYEQYF.